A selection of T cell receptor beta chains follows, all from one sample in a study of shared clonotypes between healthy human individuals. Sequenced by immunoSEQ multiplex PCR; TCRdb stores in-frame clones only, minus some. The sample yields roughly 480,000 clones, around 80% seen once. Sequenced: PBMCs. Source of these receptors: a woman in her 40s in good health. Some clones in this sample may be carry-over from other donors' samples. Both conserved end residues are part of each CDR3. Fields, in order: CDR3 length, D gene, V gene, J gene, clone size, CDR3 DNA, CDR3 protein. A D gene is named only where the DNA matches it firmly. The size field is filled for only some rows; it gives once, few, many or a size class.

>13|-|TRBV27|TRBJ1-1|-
TGTGCCAGCAGTTTAGGGCTGAACACTGAAGCTTTCTTT
CASSLGLNTEAFF
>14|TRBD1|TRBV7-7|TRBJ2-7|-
TGTGCCAGCAGCCCACAGGGGGACGGCTACGAGCAGTACTTC
CASSPQGDGYEQYF
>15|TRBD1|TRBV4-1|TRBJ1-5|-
TGCGCCAGCAGCCAAGATTTACAGGGGCTTCAGCCCCAGCATTTT
CASSQDLQGLQPQHF
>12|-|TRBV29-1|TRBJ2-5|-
TGCAGCGTTGGGGTAAGAGGCGAGACCCAGTACTTC
CSVGVRGETQYF
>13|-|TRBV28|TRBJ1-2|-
TGTGCCAGCAGGATCACAGGGCTATATGGCTACACCTTC
CASRITGLYGYTF
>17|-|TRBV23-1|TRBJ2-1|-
TGCGCCAGCAATCCCAACGACAGTTTCCCAGAGGACAATGAGCAGTTCTTC
CASNPNDSFPEDNEQFF
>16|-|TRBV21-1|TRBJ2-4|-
TGTGCCAGCAGCGAGACTAGCGGAGTAGCCAAAAACATTCAGTACTTC
CASSETSGVAKNIQYF
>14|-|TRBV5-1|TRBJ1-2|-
TGCGCCAGCACCGAGGGCGGAGTGGGCTATGGCTACACCTTC
CASTEGGVGYGYTF
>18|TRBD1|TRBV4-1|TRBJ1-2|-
TGCGCCAGCAGCCAAGATAGAGGGGTGGACAGGGGGCGTGGGAGCTACACCTTC
CASSQDRGVDRGRGSYTF
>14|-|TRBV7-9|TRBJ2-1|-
TGTGCCAGCGGGTCGTTTGGGTCCTACAATGAGCAGTTCTTC
CASGSFGSYNEQFF
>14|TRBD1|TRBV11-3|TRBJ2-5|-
TGTGCCAGCAGCTCCCGGGACAGAGAAGAGACCCAGTACTTC
CASSSRDREETQYF
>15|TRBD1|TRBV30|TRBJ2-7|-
TGTGCCTGGAGTGTACGGACAGGGGAAGGGTCCGAGCAGTACTTC
CAWSVRTGEGSEQYF
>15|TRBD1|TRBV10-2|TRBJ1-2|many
TGCGCCAGCAGTGAGGGACAGGGGTTATCCAGACTCTACACCTTC
CASSEGQGLSRLYTF
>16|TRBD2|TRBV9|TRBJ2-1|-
TGTGCCAGCAGCCCCCCTAAACTAGCGGGTCTGAATGAGCAGTTCTTC
CASSPPKLAGLNEQFF
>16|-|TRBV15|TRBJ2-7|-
TGTGCCACCAGCAGAGAGTACACAGACCTCTCCTACGAGCAGTACTTC
CATSREYTDLSYEQYF
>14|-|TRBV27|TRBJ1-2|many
TGTGCCAGCAAAGGGGTGGCGCCGTGGGGTGGCTACACCTTC
CASKGVAPWGGYTF
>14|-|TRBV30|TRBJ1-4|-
TGTGCCTGGAGTGTGGGGGGCAGAGGTGAAAAACTGTTTTTT
CAWSVGGRGEKLFF
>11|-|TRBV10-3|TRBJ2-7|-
TGTGCCATCAGGGAAACCTACGAGCAGTACTTC
CAIRETYEQYF
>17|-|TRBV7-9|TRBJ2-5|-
TGTGCCAGCAGCCCGAACCTACCGGGACACAGAAAAGAGACCCAGTACTTC
CASSPNLPGHRKETQYF
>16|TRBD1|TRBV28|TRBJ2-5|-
TGTGCCAGCAGTCCCGGGACAGGGGGCTTACAAGAGACCCAGTACTTC
CASSPGTGGLQETQYF
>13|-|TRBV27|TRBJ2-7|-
TGTGCCAGCAGTTATCCGGGACACGACGAGCAGTACTTC
CASSYPGHDEQYF
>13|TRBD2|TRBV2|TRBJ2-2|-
TGTGCCAGCAGTGGGGAGGGGATCGGGGAGCTGTTTTTT
CASSGEGIGELFF
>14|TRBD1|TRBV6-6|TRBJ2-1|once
TGTGCCAGCAGTGCCGGGACAGTAAACAATGAGCAGTTCTTC
CASSAGTVNNEQFF
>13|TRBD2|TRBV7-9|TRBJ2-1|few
TGTGCCAGCGGTCTAGCGGGGGTGGATGAGCAGTTCTTC
CASGLAGVDEQFF
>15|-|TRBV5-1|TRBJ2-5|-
TGCGCCAGCAGCTTGGTTGGACAGCAACAAGAGACCCAGTACTTC
CASSLVGQQQETQYF
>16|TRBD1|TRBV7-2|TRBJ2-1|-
TGTGCCAGCAGCTGGACAGGGAGAAGCTCCTACAATGAGCAGTTCTTC
CASSWTGRSSYNEQFF
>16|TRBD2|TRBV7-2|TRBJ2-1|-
TGTGCCAGCACCACACTTAGCGGGAGGGCCCCAGATGAGCAGTTCTTC
CASTTLSGRAPDEQFF
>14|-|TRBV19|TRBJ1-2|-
TGTGCCAGTAGTGCTTACGGGTCGAACTATGGCTACACCTTC
CASSAYGSNYGYTF
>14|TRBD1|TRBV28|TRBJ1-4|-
TGTGCCAGCACCTCAGGGGGAACTAATGAAAAACTGTTTTTT
CASTSGGTNEKLFF
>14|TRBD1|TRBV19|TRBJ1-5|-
TGTGCCAGTAGTATAGGACAGGGCAGCTTGCCCCAGCATTTT
CASSIGQGSLPQHF
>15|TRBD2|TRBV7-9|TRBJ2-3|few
TGTGCCAGCAGCTTGTCGGCGGGAGGTCAAGATACGCAGTATTTT
CASSLSAGGQDTQYF
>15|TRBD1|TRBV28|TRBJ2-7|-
TGTGCCAGCAGTCACCGGACAGGTTACTCCTACGAGCAGTACTTC
CASSHRTGYSYEQYF
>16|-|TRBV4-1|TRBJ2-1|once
TGCGCCAGCAGCTCTAATCACAGGGCGTCCTACAATGAGCAGTTCTTC
CASSSNHRASYNEQFF
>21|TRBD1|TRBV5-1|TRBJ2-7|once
TGCGCCAGCAGCTTGGTAGCCCCACGACCGGCCGCCACAGGGGATTACTACGAGCAGTACTTC
CASSLVAPRPAATGDYYEQYF
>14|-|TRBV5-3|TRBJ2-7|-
TGTGCCAGAAGCTTAGGGACAAGAATTTACGAGCAGTACTTC
CARSLGTRIYEQYF
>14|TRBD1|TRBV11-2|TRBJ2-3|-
TGTGCCAGCAGCGAAGGGACAGGGTTAGATACGCAGTATTTT
CASSEGTGLDTQYF
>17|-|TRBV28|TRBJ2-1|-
TGTGCCAGCAGTTTTGGTCGGGCCAGGCCTAACTACAATGAGCAATTCTTC
CASSFGRARPNYNEQFF
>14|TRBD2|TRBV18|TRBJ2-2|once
TGTGCCAGCTCCCGTCAGCGGGAGACCGGGGAGCTGTTTTTT
CASSRQRETGELFF
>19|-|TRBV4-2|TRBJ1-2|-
TGTGCCAGCAGCCAAGATAGGTCCAGGGAAGGGGCCACTAACTATGGCTACACCTTC
CASSQDRSREGATNYGYTF
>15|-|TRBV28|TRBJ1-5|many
TGTGCCAGCAGTTTGTATGGGATTAGCAATCAGCCCCAGCATTTT
CASSLYGISNQPQHF
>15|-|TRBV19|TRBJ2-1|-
TGTGCCAGTAGTATGCGGGGGCAACCTTACAATGAGCAGTTCTTC
CASSMRGQPYNEQFF
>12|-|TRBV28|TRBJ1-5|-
TGTGCCAGCAGTTTGAGGGGGCAGCCCCAGCATTTT
CASSLRGQPQHF
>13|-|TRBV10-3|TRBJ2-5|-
TGTGCCATCAGCAACAGTGCTCGGGAGACCCAGTACTTC
CAISNSARETQYF
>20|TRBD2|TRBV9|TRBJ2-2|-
TGTGCCAGCAGCGTAGGAGGGACGGGGGGTTTAGGACCCCACACCGGGGAGCTGTTTTTT
CASSVGGTGGLGPHTGELFF
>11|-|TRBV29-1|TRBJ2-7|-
TGCAGCGCGGAAGACAGCTACGAGCAGTACTTC
CSAEDSYEQYF
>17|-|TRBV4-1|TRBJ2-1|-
TGCGCCAGCAGCCAAGAGGCGGGACACCGTATTTACAATGAGCAGTTCTTC
CASSQEAGHRIYNEQFF
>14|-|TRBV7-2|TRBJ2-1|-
TGTGCCAGCAGCTTAGAACAGGACTACAATGAGCAGTTCTTC
CASSLEQDYNEQFF
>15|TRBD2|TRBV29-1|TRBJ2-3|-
TGCAGCGTTGTCCTACGGGAGGCCCCCACAGATACGCAGTATTTT
CSVVLREAPTDTQYF
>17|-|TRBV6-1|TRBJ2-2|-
TGTGCCAGCAGTGAAGCCTGGGGACCTAAGGTGGCCGGGGAGCTGTTTTTT
CASSEAWGPKVAGELFF
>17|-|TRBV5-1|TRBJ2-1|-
TGCGCCAGCAGCTTGGAAGGTAGCCGGAGCTCCTACAATGAGCAGTTCTTC
CASSLEGSRSSYNEQFF
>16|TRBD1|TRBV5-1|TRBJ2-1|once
TGCGCCAGCAGCTTCGAACCGGGACAGGCTTACAATGAGCAGTTCTTC
CASSFEPGQAYNEQFF